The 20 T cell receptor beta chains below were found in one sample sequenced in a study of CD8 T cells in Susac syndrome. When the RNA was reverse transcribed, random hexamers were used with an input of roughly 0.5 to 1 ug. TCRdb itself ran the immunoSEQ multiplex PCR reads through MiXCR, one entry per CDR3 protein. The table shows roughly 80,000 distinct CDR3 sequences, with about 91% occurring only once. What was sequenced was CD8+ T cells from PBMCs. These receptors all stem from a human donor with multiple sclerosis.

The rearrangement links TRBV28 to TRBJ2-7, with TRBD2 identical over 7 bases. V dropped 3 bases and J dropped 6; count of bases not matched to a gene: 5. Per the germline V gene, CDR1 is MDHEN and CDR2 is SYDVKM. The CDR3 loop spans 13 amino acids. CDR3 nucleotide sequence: TGTGCCAGCAGTTTCACTAGCGTCGGCGAGCAGTACTTC. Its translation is CASSFTSVGEQYF.

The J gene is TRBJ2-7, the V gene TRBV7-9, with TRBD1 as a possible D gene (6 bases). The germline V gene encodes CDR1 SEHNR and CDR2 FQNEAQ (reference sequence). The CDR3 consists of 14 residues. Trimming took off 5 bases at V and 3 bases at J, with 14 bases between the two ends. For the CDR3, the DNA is TGTGCCAGCAGCCCCCGGGACATGAACTACGAGCAGTACTTC. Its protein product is CASSPRDMNYEQYF.

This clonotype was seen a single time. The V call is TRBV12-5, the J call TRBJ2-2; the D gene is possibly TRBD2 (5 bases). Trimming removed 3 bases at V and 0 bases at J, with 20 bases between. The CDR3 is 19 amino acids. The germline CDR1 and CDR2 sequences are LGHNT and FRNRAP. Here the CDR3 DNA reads TGTGCTAGTGGTTTTCAGACTCTCACGACTACCGCGAACACCGGGGAGCTGTTTTTT. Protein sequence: CASGFQTLTTTANTGELFF. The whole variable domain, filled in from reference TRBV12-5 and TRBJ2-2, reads DARVTQTPRHKVTEMGQEVTMRCQPILGHNTVFWYRQTMMQGLELLAYFRNRAPLDDSGMPKDRFSAEMPDATLATLKIQPSEPRDSAVYFCASGFQTLTTTANTGELFFGEGSRLTVL.

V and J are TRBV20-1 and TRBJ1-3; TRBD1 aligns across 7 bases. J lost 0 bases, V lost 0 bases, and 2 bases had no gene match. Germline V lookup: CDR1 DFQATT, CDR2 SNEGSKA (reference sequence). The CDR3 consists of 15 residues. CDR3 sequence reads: CSARDRGSSGNTIYF. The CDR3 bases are TGCAGTGCTAGAGACAGGGGGAGCTCTGGAAACACCATATATTTT.

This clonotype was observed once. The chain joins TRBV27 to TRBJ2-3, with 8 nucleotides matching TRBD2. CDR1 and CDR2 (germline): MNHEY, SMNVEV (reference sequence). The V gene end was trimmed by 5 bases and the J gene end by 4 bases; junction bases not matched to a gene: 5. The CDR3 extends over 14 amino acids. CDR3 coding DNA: TGTGCCAGCAGTGAGCGGGGGTGGGCAGATACGCAGTATTTT. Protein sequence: CASSERGWADTQYF.

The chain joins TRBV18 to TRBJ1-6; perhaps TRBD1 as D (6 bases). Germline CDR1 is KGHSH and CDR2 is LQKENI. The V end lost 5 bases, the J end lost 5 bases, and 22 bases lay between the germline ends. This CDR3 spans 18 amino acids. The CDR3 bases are TGTGCCAGCTCAAAAACGACTGAGGGGGGATTTGATAATTCACCCCTCCACTTT. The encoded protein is CASSKTTEGGFDNSPLHF.

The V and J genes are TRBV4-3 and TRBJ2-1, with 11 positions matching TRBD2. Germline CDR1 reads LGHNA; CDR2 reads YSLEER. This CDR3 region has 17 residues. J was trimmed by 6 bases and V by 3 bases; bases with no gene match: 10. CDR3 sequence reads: CASSHPYGTSGSNEQFF. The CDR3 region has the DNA TGCGCCAGCAGCCATCCTTATGGGACTAGCGGCAGCAATGAGCAGTTCTTC.

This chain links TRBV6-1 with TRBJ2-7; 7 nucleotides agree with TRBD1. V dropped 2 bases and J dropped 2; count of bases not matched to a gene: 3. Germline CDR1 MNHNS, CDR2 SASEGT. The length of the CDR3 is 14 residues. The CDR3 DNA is TGTGCCAGCAGTGAATGGGACAGTACCTACGAGCAGTACTTC. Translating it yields CASSEWDSTYEQYF.

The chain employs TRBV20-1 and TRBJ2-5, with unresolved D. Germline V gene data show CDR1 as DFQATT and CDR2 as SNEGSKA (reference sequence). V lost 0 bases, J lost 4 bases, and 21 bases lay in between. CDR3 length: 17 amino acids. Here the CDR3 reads CSAREMRMGLWGETQYF. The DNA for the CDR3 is TGCAGTGCTAGAGAAATGCGTATGGGTCTGTGGGGAGAGACCCAGTACTTC.

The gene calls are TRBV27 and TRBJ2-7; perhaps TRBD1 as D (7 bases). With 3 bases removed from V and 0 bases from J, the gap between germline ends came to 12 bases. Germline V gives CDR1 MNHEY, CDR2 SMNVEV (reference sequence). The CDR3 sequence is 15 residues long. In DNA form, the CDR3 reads TGTGCCAGCAGTTTGACAGGGAGGTTCTCCTACGAGCAGTACTTC. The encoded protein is CASSLTGRFSYEQYF.

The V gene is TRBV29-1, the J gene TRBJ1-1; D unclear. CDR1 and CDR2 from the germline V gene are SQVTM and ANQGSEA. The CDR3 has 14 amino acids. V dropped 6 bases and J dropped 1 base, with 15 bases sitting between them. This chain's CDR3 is CSVFWGGRNTEAFF. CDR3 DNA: TGCAGCGTATTCTGGGGAGGAAGGAACACTGAAGCTTTCTTT.

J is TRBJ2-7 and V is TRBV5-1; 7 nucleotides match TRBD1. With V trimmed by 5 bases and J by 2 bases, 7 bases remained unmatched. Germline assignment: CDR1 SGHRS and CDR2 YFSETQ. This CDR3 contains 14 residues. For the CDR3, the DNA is TGCGCCAGCAGTTCGACAGGGCTCGCCTACGAGCAGTACTTC. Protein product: CASSSTGLAYEQYF.

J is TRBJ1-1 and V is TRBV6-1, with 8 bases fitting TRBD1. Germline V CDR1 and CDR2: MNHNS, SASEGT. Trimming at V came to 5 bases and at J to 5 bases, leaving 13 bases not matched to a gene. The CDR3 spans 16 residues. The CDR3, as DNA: TGTGCCAGCAGTCCAAGATCAACAGGGGGAGGTACTGAAGCTTTCTTT. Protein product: CASSPRSTGGGTEAFF.

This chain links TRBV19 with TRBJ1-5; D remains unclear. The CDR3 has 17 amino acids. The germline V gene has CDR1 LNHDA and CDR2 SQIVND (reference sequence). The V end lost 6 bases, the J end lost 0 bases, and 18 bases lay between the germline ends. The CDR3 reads CASRNKSGPNSNQPQHF. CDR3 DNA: TGTGCCAGTAGAAATAAGTCAGGCCCTAATAGCAATCAGCCCCAGCATTTT. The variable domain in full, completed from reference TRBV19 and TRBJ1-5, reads DGGITQSPKYLFRKEGQNVTLSCEQNLNHDAMYWYRQDPGQGLRLIYYSQIVNDFQKGDIAEGYSVSREKKESFPLTVTSAQKNPTAFYLCASRNKSGPNSNQPQHFGDGTRLSIL.

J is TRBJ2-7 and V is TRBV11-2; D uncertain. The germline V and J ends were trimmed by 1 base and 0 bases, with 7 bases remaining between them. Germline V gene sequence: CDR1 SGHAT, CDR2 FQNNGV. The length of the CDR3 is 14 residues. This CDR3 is CASSLGYGSYEQYF. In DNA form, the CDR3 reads TGTGCCAGCAGCTTAGGGTACGGCTCCTACGAGCAGTACTTC. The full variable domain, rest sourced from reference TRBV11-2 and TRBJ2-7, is EAGVAQSPRYKIIEKRQSVAFWCNPISGHATLYWYQQILGQGPKLLIQFQNNGVVDDSQLPKDRFSAERLKGVDSTLKIQPAKLEDSAVYLCASSLGYGSYEQYFGPGTRLTVT.

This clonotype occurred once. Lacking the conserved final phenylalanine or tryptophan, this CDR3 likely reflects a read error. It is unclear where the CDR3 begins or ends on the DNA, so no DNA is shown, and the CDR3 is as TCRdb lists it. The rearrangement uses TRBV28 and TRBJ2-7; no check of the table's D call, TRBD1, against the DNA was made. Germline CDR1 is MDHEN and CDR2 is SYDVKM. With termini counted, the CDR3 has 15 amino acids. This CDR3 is CASSLWRDRGGEQYL.

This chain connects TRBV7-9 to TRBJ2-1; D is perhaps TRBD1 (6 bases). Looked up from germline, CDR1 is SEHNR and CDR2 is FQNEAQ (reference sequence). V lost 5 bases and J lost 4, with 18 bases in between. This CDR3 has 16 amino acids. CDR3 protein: CASSAWQGPQYNEQFF. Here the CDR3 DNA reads TGTGCCAGCAGCGCATGGCAGGGGCCCCAGTACAATGAGCAGTTCTTC.

The CDR3 is CASAGGTNNEQFF. CDR3 DNA: TGTGCCAGCGCCGGTGGGACCAACAATGAGCAGTTCTTC. V usage is TRBV28 and J usage is TRBJ2-1; D may match TRBD1 or TRBD2 (5 bases each). The CDR3 is 13 amino acids. Germline V gene sequence: CDR1 MDHEN, CDR2 SYDVKM. The ends were cut back, 8 bases at V and 5 bases at J, with 13 bases in the middle.

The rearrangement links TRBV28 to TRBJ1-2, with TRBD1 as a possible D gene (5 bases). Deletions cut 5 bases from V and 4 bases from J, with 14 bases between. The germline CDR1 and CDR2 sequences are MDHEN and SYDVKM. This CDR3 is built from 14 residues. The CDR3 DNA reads TGTGCCAGCAGTCCAGGAGGGGAGGGCTATGGCTACACCTTC. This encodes CASSPGGEGYGYTF.

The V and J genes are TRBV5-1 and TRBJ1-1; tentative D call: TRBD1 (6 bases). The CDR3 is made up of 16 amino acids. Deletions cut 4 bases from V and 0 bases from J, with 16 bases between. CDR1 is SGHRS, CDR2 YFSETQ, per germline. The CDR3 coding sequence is TGCGCCAGCAGCCCGAGGACAGACAATATGAACACTGAAGCTTTCTTT. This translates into CASSPRTDNMNTEAFF.